These 10 T cell receptor beta chains were sequenced from one sample in a study of T cell repertoires in cytomegalovirus infection. Antigens for these TCRs are unknown. From the reads, TCRdb called clonotypes with MiXCR, one entry per CDR3 protein. The sample holds about 770,000 distinct CDR3 sequences, 25% to 35% seen once. This specimen consisted of cultured CD8+ T cells from PBMCs, obtained from culture after CMV antigen stimulation. These receptors came from a human donor in good health (CMV status not recorded). Some clones in this sample may be carry-over from other donors' samples.

This chain's CDR3 is CASSLKGTMKRETQYF. CDR3 in DNA: TGTGCCAGCAGCTTGAAGGGTACTATGAAGCGAGAGACCCAGTACTTC. This chain connects TRBV7-3 to TRBJ2-5; D ambiguous. The germline V gene has CDR1 SGHTA and CDR2 FQGTGA. CDR3 length equals 16 residues. V lost 3 bases, J lost 4 bases, and 18 bases lay in between. Filled out from reference TRBV7-3 and TRBJ2-5, the complete variable domain reads GAGVSQTPSNKVTEKGKYVELRCDPISGHTALYWYRQSLGQGPEFLIYFQGTGAADDSGLPNDRFFAVRPEGSVSTLKIQRTERGDSAVYLCASSLKGTMKRETQYFGPGTRLLVL.

The chain carries TRBV6-6 and TRBJ1-2; D is possibly TRBD1 (6 bases). Germline V CDR1 and CDR2: MNHNY, SVGAGI (reference sequence). The CDR3 sequence is 16 residues long. V shed 0 bases and J shed 0 bases, with 11 bases lying between them. The CDR3 bases are TGTGCCAGCAGTTACTCCAAACAGGGAACTAACTATGGCTACACCTTC. It yields the protein CASSYSKQGTNYGYTF.

This clonotype was seen at least ten times. The chain links TRBV12-3 or TRBV12-4 to TRBJ2-3; 7 bases agree with TRBD1. V dropped 8 bases and J dropped 1; count of bases not matched to a gene: 6. The CDR3 contains 14 residues. CDR3 sequence: CASGRQGRTDTQYF. CDR3 in DNA: TGTGCCAGCGGGAGACAGGGACGCACAGATACGCAGTATTTT.

This clonotype has at least ten counts. The chain employs TRBV6-1 and TRBJ1-1; the D gene is possibly TRBD1 (5 bases). The CDR3 consists of 12 residues. V shed 3 bases and J shed 11 bases, with 13 bases lying between them. The V gene's germline CDR1 is MNHNS and CDR2 SASEGT. The CDR3 sequence is CASSDRVFGAFF. The CDR3 DNA follows: TGTGCCAGCAGTGACAGGGTTTTCGGGGCTTTCTTT.

The chain uses TRBV7-9 and TRBJ1-2; 11 bases are shared with TRBD1. Unmatched junction bases numbered 4, after V lost 5 bases and J lost 2 bases. The CDR3 length is 15 residues. CDR1 SEHNR and CDR2 FQNEAQ come from the germline V gene (reference sequence). Written as DNA, the CDR3 is TGTGCCAGCAGCGGACAGGGGGCCCTAAACTATGGCTACACCTTC. It specifies CASSGQGALNYGYTF.

As concerns this clonotype: It is likely a read error, because the conserved phenylalanine at the end of the CDR3 is missing. This sequence joins TRBV12-3 or TRBV12-4 and TRBJ2-7; a possible D gene is TRBD2 (6 bases). There are 18 residues in the CDR3. Trimming removed 9 bases at V and 3 bases at J, with 30 bases between. CDR3 in DNA: TGTGCCAGTCGGCCTTATGCTACTAGCTCAAGGACGATCTACGAGCAGTACCTC. This codes for CASRPYATSSRTIYEQYL.

This clonotype was detected ten times or more. The V gene is TRBV29-1, the J gene TRBJ2-7, with a possible D match to TRBD1 (5 bases). The germline V gene has CDR1 SQVTM and CDR2 ANQGSEA. The CDR3 has 11 amino acids. Trimming removed 6 bases at V and 6 bases at J, with 12 bases between. The CDR3 region is CSVKGVGEQYF. CDR3 DNA: TGCAGCGTCAAAGGGGTGGGCGAGCAGTACTTC.

In this sample, this clonotype turned up a few times. The chain carries TRBV13 and TRBJ2-2, with TRBD1 identical over 9 bases. CDR1 PRHDT and CDR2 FYEKMQ come from the germline V gene (reference sequence). The CDR3 covers 17 residues. The V gene end was trimmed by 11 bases and the J gene end by 5 bases; junction bases not matched to a gene: 18. The CDR3 reads CAGRPLETGGGTGELFF. The CDR3 DNA sequence: TGTGCCGGGCGGCCCCTGGAAACAGGGGGCGGGACCGGGGAGCTGTTTTTT.

The rearrangement links TRBV7-9 to TRBJ2-5; a weak D match, TRBD2 (7 bases). The CDR3 covers 13 residues. Germline V gives CDR1 SEHNR, CDR2 FQNEAQ (reference sequence). Trimming shortened V by 6 bases and J by 6 bases, and 14 bases separated the two germline ends. CDR3 nucleotide sequence: TGTGCCAGCAGGGGGGGGGGCGAGAAGACCCAGTACTTC. Translating it yields CASRGGGEKTQYF. Using reference TRBV7-9 and TRBJ2-5 for the parts outside the CDR3, the full variable domain is DTGVSQNPRHKITKRGQNVTFRCDPISEHNRLYWYRQTLGQGPEFLTYFQNEAQLEKSRLLSDRFSAERPKGSFSTLEIQRTEQGDSAMYLCASRGGGEKTQYFGPGTRLLVL.

This clonotype has just a few counts. The J gene is TRBJ2-1, the V gene TRBV6-1, with D perhaps assigned TRBD1 or TRBD2 (5 bases each). The length of the CDR3 is 16 residues. V dropped 5 bases and J dropped 10 bases, with 24 bases sitting between them. The germline gives CDR1 MNHNS, CDR2 SASEGT. CDR3 DNA: TGTGCCAGCAGTACCCCCGGGACGGAGCGCTCTTGGGAGCAGTTCTTC. Its translation: CASSTPGTERSWEQFF.